The 3 T cell receptor beta chains below all came from one sample that was sequenced in a study of long-term antiretroviral therapy in people with HIV. The assay, immunoSEQ v3.0, was run at survey level. Only in-frame clones appear in the TCRdb table, and some are missing; sequencing was by immunoSEQ multiplex PCR. The sample yields 25,000 or so clones, 70% to 85% seen once. Sequences were derived from unsorted PBMCs, sampled 0.8 years before starting antiretroviral therapy. The receptors here all came from a man aged 18 to 35 with HIV.

The chain links TRBV7-9 to TRBJ2-1; 7 positions agree with TRBD1. The CDR3 spans 16 residues. J was trimmed by 1 base and V by 5 bases; bases with no gene match: 8. Germline V gives CDR1 SEHNR, CDR2 FQNEAQ (reference sequence). For the CDR3, the DNA is TGTGCCAGCAGCATAAGACAGGGATGGTCCTACAATGAGCAGTTCTTC. It is translated as CASSIRQGWSYNEQFF. The variable domain in full, with the rest retrieved from reference TRBV7-9 and TRBJ2-1, is DTGVSQNPRHKITKRGQNVTFRCDPISEHNRLYWYRQTLGQGPEFLTYFQNEAQLEKSRLLSDRFSAERPKGSFSTLEIQRTEQGDSAMYLCASSIRQGWSYNEQFFGPGTRLTVL.

This clone was seen more than once but under ten times. This chain links TRBV19 with TRBJ1-4; D possibly corresponds to TRBD1 (6 bases). There are 13 residues in the CDR3. CDR1 LNHDA and CDR2 SQIVND come from the germline V gene (reference sequence). Trimming took 9 bases from V and 5 from J, leaving 13 bases between them. The CDR3 nucleotides read TGTGCCAGCCAACAGGGAGGAAATGAAAAACTGTTTTTT. It is translated as CASQQGGNEKLFF.

This clone was counted between two and nine times. The chain couples TRBV27 to TRBJ1-2; D is perhaps TRBD1 (5 bases). CDR3 length: 13 residues. CDR1 and CDR2 from the germline V gene are MNHEY and SMNVEV (reference sequence). V gave up 4 bases and J gave up 2 bases, with 8 bases separating them. DNA of the CDR3: TGTGCCAGCAGTTCAGGGAAAAACTATGGCTACACCTTC. Protein product: CASSSGKNYGYTF.